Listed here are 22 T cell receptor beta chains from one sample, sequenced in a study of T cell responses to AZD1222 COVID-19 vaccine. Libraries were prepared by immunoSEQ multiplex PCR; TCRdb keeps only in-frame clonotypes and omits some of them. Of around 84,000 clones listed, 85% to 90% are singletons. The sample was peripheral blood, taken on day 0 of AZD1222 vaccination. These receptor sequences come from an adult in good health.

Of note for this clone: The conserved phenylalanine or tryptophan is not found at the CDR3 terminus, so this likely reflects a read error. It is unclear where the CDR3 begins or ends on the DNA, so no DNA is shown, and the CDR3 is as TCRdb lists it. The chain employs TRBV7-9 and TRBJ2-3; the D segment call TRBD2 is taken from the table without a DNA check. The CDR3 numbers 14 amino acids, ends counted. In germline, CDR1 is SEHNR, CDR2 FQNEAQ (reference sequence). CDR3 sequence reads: CASSASTPGLAAQV.

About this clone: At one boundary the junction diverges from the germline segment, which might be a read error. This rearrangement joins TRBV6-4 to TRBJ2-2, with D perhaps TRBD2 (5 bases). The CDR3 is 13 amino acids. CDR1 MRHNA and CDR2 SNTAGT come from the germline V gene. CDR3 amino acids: CASSERNTGKLFF. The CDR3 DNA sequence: TGTGCCAGCAGTGAACGGAACACCGGGAAGCTGTTTTTT.

CDR3 sequence reads: CASSVRPEQYF. The CDR3 DNA follows: TGTGCCAGCAGCGTTAGACCCGAGCAGTACTTC. This chain links TRBV11-3 with TRBJ2-7; D uncertain. V was pared by 5 bases and J by 6 bases, with 8 bases between. The CDR3 consists of 11 residues. Germline V gene sequence: CDR1 SGHNT, CDR2 YENEEA.

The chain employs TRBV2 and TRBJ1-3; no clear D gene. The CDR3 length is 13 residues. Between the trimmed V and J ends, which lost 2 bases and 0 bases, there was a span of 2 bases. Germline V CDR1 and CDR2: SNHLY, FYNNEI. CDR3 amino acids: CASSELSGNTIYF. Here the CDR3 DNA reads TGTGCCAGCAGTGAACTCTCTGGAAACACCATATATTTT.

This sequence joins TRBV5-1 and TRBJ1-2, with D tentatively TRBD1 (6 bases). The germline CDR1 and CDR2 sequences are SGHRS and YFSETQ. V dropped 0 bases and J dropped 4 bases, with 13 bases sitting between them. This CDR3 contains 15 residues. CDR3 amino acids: CASSLEGGHLYGYTF. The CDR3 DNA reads TGCGCCAGCAGCTTGGAGGGGGGACATCTCTATGGCTACACCTTC.

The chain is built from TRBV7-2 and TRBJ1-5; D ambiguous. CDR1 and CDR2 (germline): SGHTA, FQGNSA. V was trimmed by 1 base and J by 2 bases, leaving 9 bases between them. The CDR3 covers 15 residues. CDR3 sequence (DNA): TGTGCCAGCAGCTTAGACTCTGGGGGCAATCAGCCCCAGCATTTT. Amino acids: CASSLDSGGNQPQHF.

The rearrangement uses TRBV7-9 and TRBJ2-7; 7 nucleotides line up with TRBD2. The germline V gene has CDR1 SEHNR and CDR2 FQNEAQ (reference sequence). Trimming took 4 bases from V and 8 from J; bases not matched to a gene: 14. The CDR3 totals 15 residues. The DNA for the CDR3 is TGTGCCAGCAGCTGGGCGCGGGAGTCTGTCTTCAAGCAGTACTTC. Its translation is CASSWARESVFKQYF.

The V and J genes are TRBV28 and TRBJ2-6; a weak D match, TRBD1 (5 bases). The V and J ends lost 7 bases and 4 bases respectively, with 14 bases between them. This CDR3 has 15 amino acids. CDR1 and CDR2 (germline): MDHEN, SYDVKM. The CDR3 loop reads CASISKGRGANVLTF. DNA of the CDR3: TGTGCCAGCATTTCAAAGGGGCGAGGGGCCAACGTCCTGACTTTC.

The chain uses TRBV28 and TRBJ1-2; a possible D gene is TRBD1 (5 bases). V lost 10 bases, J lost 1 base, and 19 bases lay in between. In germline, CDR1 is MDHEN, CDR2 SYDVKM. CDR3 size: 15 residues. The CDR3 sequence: CAILSGAVGNYGYTF. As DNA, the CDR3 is TGTGCCATCTTGAGCGGGGCAGTCGGTAACTATGGCTACACCTTC.

The CDR3 nucleotides are TGTGCCAGCAGTGAGAGAGGAACAGGGAGAGGGTACTATGGCTACACCTTC. Its translation: CASSERGTGRGYYGYTF. V is TRBV2 and J is TRBJ1-2, with D possibly matching TRBD1 (6 bases). V gave up 3 bases and J gave up 3 bases, with 20 bases separating them. CDR1 and CDR2 from the germline V gene are SNHLY and FYNNEI. CDR3 length equals 17 residues. The variable domain in full, completed from reference TRBV2 and TRBJ1-2, reads EPEVTQTPSHQVTQMGQEVILRCVPISNHLYFYWYRQILGQKVEFLVSFYNNEISEKSEIFDDQFSVERPDGSNFTLKIRSTKLEDSAMYFCASSERGTGRGYYGYTFGSGTRLTVV.

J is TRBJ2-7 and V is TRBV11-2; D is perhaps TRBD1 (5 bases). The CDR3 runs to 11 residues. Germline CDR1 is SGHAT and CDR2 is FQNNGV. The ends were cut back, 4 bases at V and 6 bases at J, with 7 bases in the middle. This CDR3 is CASSSRVEQYF. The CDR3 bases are TGTGCCAGCAGCTCCAGGGTCGAGCAGTACTTC.

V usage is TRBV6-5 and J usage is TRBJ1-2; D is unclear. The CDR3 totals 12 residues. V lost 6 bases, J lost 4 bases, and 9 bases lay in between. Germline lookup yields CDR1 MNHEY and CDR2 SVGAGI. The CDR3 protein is CASRAGSYGYTF. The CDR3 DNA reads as TGTGCCAGCAGGGCCGGTTCCTATGGCTACACCTTC.

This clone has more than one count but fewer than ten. The CDR3 loop reads CASSFGAGGSQTKTQFF. In DNA, the CDR3 is TGTGCCAGCAGCTTTGGGGCGGGGGGCAGCCAGACCAAAACTCAGTTCTTC. The chain couples TRBV5-5 to TRBJ2-1, with TRBD2 matching 8 bases. The CDR3 has 17 amino acids. Germline V gene lookup returns CDR1 SGHKS and CDR2 YYEKEE (reference sequence). The ends lost 2 bases at V and 13 bases at J; junction bases unmatched: 20. Filled out from reference TRBV5-5 and TRBJ2-1, the complete variable domain reads DAGVTQSPTHLIKTRGQQVTLRCSPISGHKSVSWYQQVLGQGPQFIFQYYEKEERGRGNFPDRFSARQFPNYSSELNVNALLLGDSALYLCASSFGAGGSQTKTQFFGPGTRLTVL.

CDR3 amino acids: CASSQGELEHTF. In nucleotides, the CDR3 is TGCGCCAGCAGCCAAGGGGAACTGGAGCACACCTTC. This rearrangement joins TRBV4-1 to TRBJ1-2; D call uncertain. The germline CDR1 and CDR2 sequences are MGHRA and YSYEKL. This CDR3 is 12 amino acids long. The V end was cut by 1 base, the J end by 12 bases, with 12 bases between.

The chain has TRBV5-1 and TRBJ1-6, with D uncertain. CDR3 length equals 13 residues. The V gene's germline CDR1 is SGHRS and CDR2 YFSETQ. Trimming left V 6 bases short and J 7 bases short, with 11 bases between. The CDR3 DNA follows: TGCGCCAGCAAACTTGCAGCCAATTCACCCCTCCACTTT. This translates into CASKLAANSPLHF.

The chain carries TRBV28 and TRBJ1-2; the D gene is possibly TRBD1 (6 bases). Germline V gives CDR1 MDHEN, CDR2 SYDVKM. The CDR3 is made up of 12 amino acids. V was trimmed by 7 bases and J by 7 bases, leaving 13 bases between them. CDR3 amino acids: CASMTGASGYTF. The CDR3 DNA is TGTGCCAGCATGACGGGGGCGTCTGGCTACACCTTC.

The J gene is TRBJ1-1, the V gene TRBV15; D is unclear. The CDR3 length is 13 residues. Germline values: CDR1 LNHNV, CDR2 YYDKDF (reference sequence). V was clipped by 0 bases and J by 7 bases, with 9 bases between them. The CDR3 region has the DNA TGTGCCACCAGCAGAGATTGGGTGGGTGAAGCTTTCTTT. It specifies CATSRDWVGEAFF.

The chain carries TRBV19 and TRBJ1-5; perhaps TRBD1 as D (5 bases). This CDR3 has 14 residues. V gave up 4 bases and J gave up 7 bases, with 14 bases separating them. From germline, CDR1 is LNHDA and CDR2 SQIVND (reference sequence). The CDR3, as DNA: TGTGCCAGTAGTAGTTTCGCACGGGGGCAGCCCCAGCATTTT. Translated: CASSSFARGQPQHF.

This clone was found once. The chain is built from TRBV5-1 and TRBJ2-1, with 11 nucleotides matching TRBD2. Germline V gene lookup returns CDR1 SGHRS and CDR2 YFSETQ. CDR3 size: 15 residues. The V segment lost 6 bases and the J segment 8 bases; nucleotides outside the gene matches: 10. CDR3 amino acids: CASTLAGGPVDEQFF. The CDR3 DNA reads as TGCGCCAGCACCTTAGCGGGAGGGCCGGTCGATGAGCAGTTCTTC.

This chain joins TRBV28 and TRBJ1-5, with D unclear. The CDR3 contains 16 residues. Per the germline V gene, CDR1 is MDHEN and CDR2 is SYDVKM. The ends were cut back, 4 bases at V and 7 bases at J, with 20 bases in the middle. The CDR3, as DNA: TGTGCCAGCAGTTCGGGGTCGAAGGGTGAGATCCAGCCCCAGCATTTT. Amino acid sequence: CASSSGSKGEIQPQHF.

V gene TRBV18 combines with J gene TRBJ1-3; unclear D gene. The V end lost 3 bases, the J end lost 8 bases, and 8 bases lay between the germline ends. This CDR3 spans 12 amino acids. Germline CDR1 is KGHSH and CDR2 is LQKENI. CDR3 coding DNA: TGTGCCAGCTCACCGCCCAGCGACACCATATATTTT. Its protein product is CASSPPSDTIYF.

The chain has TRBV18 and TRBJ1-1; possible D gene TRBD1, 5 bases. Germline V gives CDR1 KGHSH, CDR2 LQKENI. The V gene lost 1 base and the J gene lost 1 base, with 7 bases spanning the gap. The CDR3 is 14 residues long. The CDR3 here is CASSPQGTNTEAFF. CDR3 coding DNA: TGTGCCAGCTCACCACAGGGGACGAACACTGAAGCTTTCTTT.